The TCR beta chain described here comes from a study of low-dose radiotherapy and immunotherapy resistance in tumors. Across the whole study: Treatment consisted of nivolumab 240 mg every two weeks and ipilimumab 1 mg/kg every six weeks, given intravenously to patients. For four cycles from cycle 1 day 1, patients took 300 mg oral aspirin daily.

The sample holds many counts of this clonotype. With TRAV- and TRBV-specific primers, first-strand cDNA was made, covering the alpha and beta chains. Amplification of TCRs used a constant-region primer and V-primer adapter for 20 PCR cycles. One entry per CDR3 protein results from TCRdb running MiXCR on the reads. Counted here are about 39,000 distinct CDR3 sequences, about 28% occurring once; the ten biggest clones make up roughly 4%. Time point of the sample: before trial treatment. In the RACIN dose-escalation trial, donors got nivolumab plus ipilimumab with aspirin, cyclophosphamide and radiotherapy. The receptor comes from a male donor with gallbladder cancer. The starting material was PBMCs, obtained before treatment.

CDR3 sequence: CSARDSFLETQYF. The CDR3, as DNA: TGCAGTGCTAGAGATTCGTTTTTGGAGACCCAGTACTTC. The chain couples TRBV20-1 to TRBJ2-5; D unclear. The CDR3 extends over 13 amino acids. V lost 0 bases, J lost 5 bases, and 10 bases lay in between. CDR1 is DFQATT and CDR2 is SNEGSKA in the germline V gene (reference sequence).